A selection of T cell receptor beta chains follows, all from one sample in a study of CD8+CD57+ T cells in acquired aplastic anemia. TCRdb re-analysed the reads in MiXCR, keeping a single row per CDR3 protein. The table has about 220,000 distinct CDR3 sequences, 30% to 40% seen once. The sample was sorted CD4+, CD8+, or CD8+CD57+ T cells (not recorded which) from PBMCs. These receptors all come from a human donor in good health, serving as a control. The CDR3 runs from the conserved cysteine through the conserved F or W. The D gene is left open where the match is weak. Where a row states a size, it is once, few, many or the class of an expanded clone; other rows omit it.

J: TRBJ2-5; size: NA; V: TRBV7-6; D: NA; DNA: TGTGCCAGCAGCTCAAGACTAGTTGAGACCCAGTACTTC; CDR3: CASSSRLVETQYF
J: TRBJ2-7; size: many; V: TRBV20-1; D: NA; DNA: TGCAGTGCGGAGTTGTGGGGCGTGGAGCAGTACTTC; CDR3: CSAELWGVEQYF
J: TRBJ1-2; size: once; V: TRBV10-2; D: NA; DNA: TGCGCCAGCAGTGGGTTGGTAAGCGGGTACTATGGCTACACCTTC; CDR3: CASSGLVSGYYGYTF
J: TRBJ2-7; size: many; V: TRBV7-9; D: NA; DNA: TGTGCCAGCAGCTTAGACGCCTCAATAGTGGTGCAGTACTTC; CDR3: CASSLDASIVVQYF
J: TRBJ2-7; size: many; V: TRBV29-1; D: NA; DNA: TGCAGCGCCCTAAAGGGTGTGGGGACCTACGAGCAGTACTTC; CDR3: CSALKGVGTYEQYF
J: TRBJ2-7; size: NA; V: TRBV7-8; D: NA; DNA: TGTGCCAGCACCATGACACTGCAGTACTTC; CDR3: CASTMTLQYF
J: TRBJ2-5; size: NA; V: TRBV29-1; D: NA; DNA: TGCAGCGTTGGGGGAGACTTGGAGACCCAGTACTTC; CDR3: CSVGGDLETQYF
J: TRBJ1-1; size: few; V: TRBV24-1; D: NA; DNA: TGTGCCACCAGCGAGGGTCTGAACACTGAAGCTTTCTTT; CDR3: CATSEGLNTEAFF
J: TRBJ1-3; size: NA; V: TRBV29-1; D: NA; DNA: TGCAGCGTCATTACTGGAAACACCATATATTTT; CDR3: CSVITGNTIYF
J: TRBJ2-4; size: few; V: TRBV6-1; D: NA; DNA: TGTGCCAGCAGTGAATTAGTTCAGTACTTC; CDR3: CASSELVQYF
J: TRBJ2-1; size: many; V: TRBV9; D: NA; DNA: TGTGCCAGCAGCCCGGGACAAGTTAACAATGAGCAGTTCTTC; CDR3: CASSPGQVNNEQFF
J: TRBJ2-3; size: NA; V: TRBV24-1; D: TRBD1; DNA: TGTGCCACCAGTGACCCGGGACAGGGGGCCTTCACAGATACGCAGTATTTT; CDR3: CATSDPGQGAFTDTQYF
J: TRBJ2-1; size: NA; V: TRBV15; D: NA; DNA: TGTGCCACCAGCCCCGGACTGGCCTCCCAGTTCTTC; CDR3: CATSPGLASQFF
J: TRBJ1-1; size: many; V: TRBV4-1; D: TRBD1; DNA: TGCGCCAGCAGCCAGGGTGACAGGGGGAACACTGAAGCTTTCTTT; CDR3: CASSQGDRGNTEAFF
J: TRBJ2-5; size: many; V: TRBV10-2; D: NA; DNA: TGCGCCAGCAGGCAGGGGAGGTTGGAGACCCAGTACTTC; CDR3: CASRQGRLETQYF
J: TRBJ2-7; size: NA; V: TRBV6-2/TRBV6-3; D: TRBD2; DNA: TGTGCCAGCACCCTACTAGCGGGAGTTCCCCACGAGCAGTACTTC; CDR3: CASTLLAGVPHEQYF
J: TRBJ2-2; size: once; V: TRBV10-3; D: TRBD2; DNA: TGTGCCATCAGTTATGCGGGAGGAGACACCGGGGAGCTGTTTTTT; CDR3: CAISYAGGDTGELFF
J: TRBJ1-4; size: NA; V: TRBV10-3; D: NA; DNA: TGTGCCATCAGTGTTGAGGGGGAAAAACTGTTTTTT; CDR3: CAISVEGEKLFF
J: TRBJ1-5; size: NA; V: TRBV19; D: NA; DNA: TGTGCCAGTAGTATGACGTTGGCTGCAAGATGGCCCCAGCATTTT; CDR3: CASSMTLAARWPQHF
J: TRBJ2-7; size: NA; V: TRBV15; D: TRBD2; DNA: TGTGCCACCAGCAGCCGCGCCGGGGGGGATAGCTCCTACGAGCAGTACTTC; CDR3: CATSSRAGGDSSYEQYF
J: TRBJ1-1; size: many; V: TRBV2; D: NA; DNA: TGTGCCAGCAGCCCGGACACCCCGAACACTGAAGCTTTCTTT; CDR3: CASSPDTPNTEAFF
J: TRBJ1-2; size: many; V: TRBV20-1; D: TRBD1; DNA: TGCAGTGCTCCCCGGACAGGGTCTTGGGTAGATGGCTACACCTTC; CDR3: CSAPRTGSWVDGYTF
J: TRBJ2-1; size: many; V: TRBV15; D: NA; DNA: TGTGCCACCAGCAGAGGTTCAGAGCTCTACAATGAGCAGTTCTTC; CDR3: CATSRGSELYNEQFF
J: TRBJ2-7; size: many; V: TRBV30; D: NA; DNA: TGTGCCTGGGACAAAGCGGAAGCCTTTCGGGTTGGTGAGCAGTACTTC; CDR3: CAWDKAEAFRVGEQYF
J: TRBJ2-7; size: NA; V: TRBV19; D: TRBD1; DNA: TGTGCCAGTACTGCAGGACAGGTCTCCGAGCAGTACTTC; CDR3: CASTAGQVSEQYF
J: TRBJ2-3; size: many; V: TRBV2; D: TRBD2; DNA: TGTGCCAGCAGTGAAGCGGGAGGGGCTTGGACAGATACGCAGTATTTT; CDR3: CASSEAGGAWTDTQYF
J: TRBJ1-1; size: NA; V: TRBV12-3/TRBV12-4; D: NA; DNA: TGTGCCAGCAGCCCGGGACCCCTGAACACTGAAGCTTTCTTT; CDR3: CASSPGPLNTEAFF
J: TRBJ2-3; size: NA; V: TRBV10-3; D: TRBD2; DNA: TGTGCCATCAGGCCCGGGACTAGCGGGACCACAGATACGCAGTATTTT; CDR3: CAIRPGTSGTTDTQYF
J: TRBJ1-5; size: NA; V: TRBV20-1; D: NA; DNA: TGCAGTGCTAAGCCCGGACGGCAGAATCAGCCCCAGCATTTT; CDR3: CSAKPGRQNQPQHF
J: TRBJ1-4; size: NA; V: TRBV5-6; D: TRBD1; DNA: TGTGCCAGCAGCTCTACTCCCAGGGGGCTGGAAAAACTGTTTTTT; CDR3: CASSSTPRGLEKLFF